This is a list of T cell receptor beta chains from one sample in a study of shared clonotypes between healthy human individuals. Clones were read by immunoSEQ multiplex PCR, and TCRdb kept only the in-frame ones, dropping some. The repertoire holds around 1.9 million clones, with 85% to 95% as singletons. The source material was naive CD8+ T cells from PBMCs. The receptor source for this set is a man between 18 and 29 years old in good health. Some clones in this sample may be carry-over from other donors' samples. Both conserved end residues are part of each CDR3. A D gene is named only where the DNA matches it firmly. Expanded clones get a size class; other rows say once, few or many, or leave the size out.

TRBV10-3,TRBD1,few,TRBJ1-5,TGTGCCATCAGTGAGTCTCTAGGACAGGGAAAGATGGCCCAGCATTTT,CAISESLGQGKMAQHF
TRBV7-9,.,.,TRBJ2-1,TGTGCCAGCAGCTTTGGCGACCATGAGCAGTTCTTC,CASSFGDHEQFF
TRBV5-6,.,.,TRBJ2-7,TGTGCCAGCAGCTTAGGGGCCCCAGGCTACGAGCAGTACTTC,CASSLGAPGYEQYF
TRBV15,.,.,TRBJ2-1,TGTGCCACCAGCTTCGGGCCCGACAATGAGCAGTTCTTC,CATSFGPDNEQFF
TRBV7-9,.,.,TRBJ2-1,TGTGCCAGCAGTCCCAAAAAGCAGGGCAATGAGCAGTTCTTC,CASSPKKQGNEQFF
TRBV6-1,.,.,TRBJ1-2,TGTGCCAGCAGTGAAGCGCGCATGGCAGGGACAAAAGATGGCTACACCTTC,CASSEARMAGTKDGYTF
TRBV29-1,TRBD1,.,TRBJ1-1,TGCAGCGTTGAGATCCAGACAGGGGGCTGGGGCGCTTTCTTT,CSVEIQTGGWGAFF
TRBV19,.,.,TRBJ2-7,TGTGCCAGTACTGCGAGGGTTTGGGGGAACTACGAGCAGTACTTC,CASTARVWGNYEQYF
TRBV27,TRBD1,.,TRBJ2-1,TGTGCCAGCAGTTTAACTTGGGACAGCTCCTACAATGAGCAGTTCTTC,CASSLTWDSSYNEQFF
TRBV4-2,.,.,TRBJ2-7,TGTGCCAGCAGCCAAGTTTTCCATCCATACGAGCAGTACTTC,CASSQVFHPYEQYF
TRBV19,.,.,TRBJ2-7,TGTGCCAGTAGTATAGGAGGCTCCGAGCAGTACTTC,CASSIGGSEQYF
TRBV7-9,.,.,TRBJ2-2,TGTGCCAGCAGCTCCGGAACAGCTAACGGGGAGCTGTTTTTT,CASSSGTANGELFF
TRBV4-3,.,.,TRBJ2-1,TGCGCCAGCAGCCCACCATACGGACGGGGATGGGGCAATGAGCAGTTCTTC,CASSPPYGRGWGNEQFF
TRBV7-8,TRBD1,.,TRBJ2-3,TGTGCCAGCAGTTATAATACAGGGGGGAACTTTAATTGGTATTTT,CASSYNTGGNFNWYF
TRBV2,TRBD1,.,TRBJ2-1,TGTGCCACCTCTACAGGGGAAATGGGGAGTGAGCAGTTCTTC,CATSTGEMGSEQFF
TRBV9,.,.,TRBJ1-2,TGTGCCAGCAGCGTAGCTTCGGCAGTTAGCTATGGCTACACCTTC,CASSVASAVSYGYTF
TRBV11-2,TRBD2,.,TRBJ2-1,TGTGCCAGCAGCTTAAATGGGGCGGGAGCCGCCCCCCACAATGAGCAGTTCTTC,CASSLNGAGAAPHNEQFF
TRBV5-1,.,.,TRBJ1-2,TGCGCCAGCAGCTTGGAGCGCGGGGGGTATGGCTACACCTTC,CASSLERGGYGYTF
TRBV11-1,.,.,TRBJ2-5,TGTGCCAGCAGCTTAGGGGCCGGGGAGACCCAGTACTTC,CASSLGAGETQYF
TRBV9,.,.,TRBJ2-3,TGTGCCAGCAGCTCCCAGCGGGCCCGCACAGATACGCAGTATTTT,CASSSQRARTDTQYF
TRBV11-2,TRBD1,few,TRBJ1-1,TGTGCCAGCAGCTTTCTACGGGACAGGGACACTGAAGCTTTCTTT,CASSFLRDRDTEAFF
TRBV9,TRBD2,.,TRBJ2-7,TGTGCCAGCAGCGATACTAGCGGGAGGGCCGGCGAGCAGTACTTC,CASSDTSGRAGEQYF
TRBV7-9,.,.,TRBJ1-2,TGTGCCAGCAGCTCAGAGATGTCGGCCGCCCATGGCTACACCTTC,CASSSEMSAAHGYTF
TRBV27,.,.,TRBJ1-2,TGTGCCAGCAGTCCCCCAGGCCTCCGTTATGGCTACACCTTC,CASSPPGLRYGYTF
TRBV15,TRBD1,.,TRBJ1-3,TGTGCCACCAGCAGAGATGGACTAGGGACAGGGGACTGGAACACCATATATTTT,CATSRDGLGTGDWNTIYF
TRBV4-2,.,.,TRBJ1-6,TGTGCCAGCAGCCAAGAGGACACCGATAATTCACCCCTCCACTTT,CASSQEDTDNSPLHF
TRBV10-3,.,.,TRBJ2-1,TGTGCCATCAGACTAGACACAGGGAGCTCCTACAATGAGCAGTTCTTC,CAIRLDTGSSYNEQFF
TRBV5-6,.,few,TRBJ1-5,TGTGCCAGCAGCTTATACAATCAGCCCCAGCATTTT,CASSLYNQPQHF
TRBV28,TRBD2,.,TRBJ2-7,TGTGCCAGCAGTTTACCCCTTAGCGGGAAAGCGGCCTACGAGCAGTACTTC,CASSLPLSGKAAYEQYF
TRBV7-3,.,once,TRBJ1-1,TGTGCCAGCAGCCCCACAGGGAACACTGAAGCTTTCTTT,CASSPTGNTEAFF
TRBV6-6,TRBD2,.,TRBJ2-3,TGTGCCAGCAGTTACTCCACTAGCGGTAGCACAGATACGCAGTATTTT,CASSYSTSGSTDTQYF
TRBV9,.,.,TRBJ2-2,TGTGCCAGCAGCGTTAGAGCCACCGGGGAGCTGTTTTTT,CASSVRATGELFF
TRBV25-1,.,.,TRBJ2-2,TGTGCCAGCAGTGAATCGTACACCAAACGGATGAACACCGGGGAGCTGTTTTTT,CASSESYTKRMNTGELFF
TRBV28,.,.,TRBJ2-3,TGTGCCAGCAGTTCCAGGAGGGGGGGGCGGACAGATACGCAGTATTTT,CASSSRRGGRTDTQYF